This TCR beta chain was profiled in a study of CD8+ T cells in alopecia areata. Study summary: Each day, treated patients took oral tofacitinib twice, at 5 to 10 mg per dose. Scalp area affected, as a percentage, set the severity score of treated patients.

In this sample, this clone turned up a few times. Antigen specificity is unknown. After isolation, RNA underwent reverse transcription to generate cDNA as the sequencing template. Data came from immunoSEQ multiplex PCR; TCRdb stores just in-frame clones and leaves some out. This repertoire shows about 74,000 clones, approximately 28% found once; its top ten account for more than 12%. The ends lost 7 bases at V and 2 bases at J; junction bases unmatched: 6. Germline V gene data show CDR1 as SQVTM and CDR2 as ANQGSEA. This CDR3 region has 14 residues. The treatment is: oral pan-JAK inhibitor, 5-10 mg twice daily. General study points: Higher clonality than in normal scalp was seen in lesional scalp, especially alopecia totalis/universalis.

The receptor was derived from a human donor with alopecia areata. The chain has TRBV29-1 and TRBJ2-7, with 12 bases that match TRBD2. This specimen was CD8+ T cells sorted from blood, taken at week 4, from a patient treated with tofacitinib. The CDR3 sequence: CSAQGLAGTYEQYF. The CDR3 region has the DNA TGCAGCGCCCAAGGACTAGCGGGAACCTACGAGCAGTACTTC.